The T cell receptor beta chain under discussion was sequenced for a study of T cell repertoires in cytomegalovirus infection. Turning to the study itself: Selected CMV epitopes included recently identified HLA-C-restricted ones as well as well-studied HLA-B-restricted ones. Evidence of both CMV infection and a matching HLA type came from public TCR beta signatures. Study results and limitations: HLA-C-restricted CMV clonotypes gave the most frequent clonotype in two of eight donors. Cumulative frequency of public TCR beta families picked out carriers of CMV plus the relevant HLA.

One entry per CDR3 protein, called by TCRdb with MiXCR from the reads. The top ten clones hold 18% of a sample with 550,000 to 850,000 distinct CDR3 sequences, around 32% of them seen once. V lost 4 bases and J 4 bases, leaving 19 bases between the germline ends. This CDR3 is 16 amino acids long. In germline, CDR1 is LGHNA, CDR2 YNFKEQ. Concerning this clonotype: Its antigen is not identified.

The receptor's source is a human donor in good health (CMV status not recorded). Some clones in this sample may be carry-over from other donors' samples. This sample comprised cultured PBMCs, obtained from culture after CMV antigen stimulation. V usage is TRBV4-2 and J usage is TRBJ1-1; tentative D call: TRBD1 (5 bases). CDR3 sequence (DNA): TGTGCCAGCAGCCCAGTATTCGGGGGAGATTTCACTGAAGCTTTCTTT. Amino acid sequence: CASSPVFGGDFTEAFF.